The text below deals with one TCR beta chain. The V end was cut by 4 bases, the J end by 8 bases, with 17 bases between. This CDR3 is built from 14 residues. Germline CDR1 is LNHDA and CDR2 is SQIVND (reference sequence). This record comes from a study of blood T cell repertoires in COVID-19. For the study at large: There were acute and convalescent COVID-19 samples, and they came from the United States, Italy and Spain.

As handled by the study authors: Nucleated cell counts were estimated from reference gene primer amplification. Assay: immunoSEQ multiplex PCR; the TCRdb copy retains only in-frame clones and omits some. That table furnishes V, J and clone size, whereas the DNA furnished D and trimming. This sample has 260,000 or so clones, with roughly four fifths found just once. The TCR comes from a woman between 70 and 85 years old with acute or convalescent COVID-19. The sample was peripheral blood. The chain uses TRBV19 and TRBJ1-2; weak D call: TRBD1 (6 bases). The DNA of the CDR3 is TGTGCCAGTAGTACTAACGTTATGACAGGAGGCTACACCTTC. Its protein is CASSTNVMTGGYTF.